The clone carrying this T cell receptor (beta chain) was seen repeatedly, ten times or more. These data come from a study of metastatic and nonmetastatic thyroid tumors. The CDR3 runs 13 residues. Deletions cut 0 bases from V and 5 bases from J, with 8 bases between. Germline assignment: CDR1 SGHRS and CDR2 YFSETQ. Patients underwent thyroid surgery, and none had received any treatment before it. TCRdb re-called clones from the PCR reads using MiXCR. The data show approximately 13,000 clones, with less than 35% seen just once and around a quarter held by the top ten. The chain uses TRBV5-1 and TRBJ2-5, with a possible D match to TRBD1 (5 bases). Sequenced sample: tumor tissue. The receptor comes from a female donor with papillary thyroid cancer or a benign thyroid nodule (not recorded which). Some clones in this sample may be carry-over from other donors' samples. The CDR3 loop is CASSLETAETQYF. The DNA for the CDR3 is TGCGCCAGCAGCTTGGAGACAGCTGAGACCCAGTACTTC.